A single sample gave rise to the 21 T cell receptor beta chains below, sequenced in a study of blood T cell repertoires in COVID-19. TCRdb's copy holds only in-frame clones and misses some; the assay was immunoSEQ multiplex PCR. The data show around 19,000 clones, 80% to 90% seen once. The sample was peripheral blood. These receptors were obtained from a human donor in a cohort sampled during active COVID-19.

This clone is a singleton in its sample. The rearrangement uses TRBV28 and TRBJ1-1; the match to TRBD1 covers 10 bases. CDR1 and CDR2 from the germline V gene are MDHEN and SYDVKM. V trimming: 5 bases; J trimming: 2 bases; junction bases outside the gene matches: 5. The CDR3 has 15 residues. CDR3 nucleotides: TGTGCCAGCAGTGTAGGGGACAGGGGAAACACTGAAGCTTTCTTT. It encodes CASSVGDRGNTEAFF.

The CDR3 region has the DNA TGTGCTAGTGGTCAACCCCTGGGCCTCGCGCCTGGAAACACCATATATTTT. This codes for CASGQPLGLAPGNTIYF. This chain joins TRBV12-5 and TRBJ1-3; D gene ambiguous. V was pared by 5 bases and J by 2 bases, with 19 bases between. The CDR3 consists of 17 residues. Germline V gene lookup returns CDR1 LGHNT and CDR2 FRNRAP.

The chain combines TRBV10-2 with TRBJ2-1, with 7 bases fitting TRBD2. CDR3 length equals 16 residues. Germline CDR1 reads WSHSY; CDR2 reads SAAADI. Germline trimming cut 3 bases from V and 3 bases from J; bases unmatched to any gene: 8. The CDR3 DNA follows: TGCGCCAGCAGTGATATGCTAGCGGACCACTACAATGAGCAGTTCTTC. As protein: CASSDMLADHYNEQFF.

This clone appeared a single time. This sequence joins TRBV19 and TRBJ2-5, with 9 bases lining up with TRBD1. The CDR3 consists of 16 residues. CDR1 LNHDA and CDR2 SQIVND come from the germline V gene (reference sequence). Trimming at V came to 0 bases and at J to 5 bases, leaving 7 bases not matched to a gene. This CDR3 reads CASSIDWTGAKETQYF. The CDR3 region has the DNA TGTGCCAGTAGTATAGATTGGACAGGGGCCAAGGAGACCCAGTACTTC.

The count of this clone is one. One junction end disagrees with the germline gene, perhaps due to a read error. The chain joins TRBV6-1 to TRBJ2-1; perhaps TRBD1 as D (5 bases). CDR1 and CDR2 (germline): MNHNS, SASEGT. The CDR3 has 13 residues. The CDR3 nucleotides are TGTGCCAGCAGTGAGGGGCCAGGCAATCAGCAGTTCTTC. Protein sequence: CASSEGPGNQQFF.

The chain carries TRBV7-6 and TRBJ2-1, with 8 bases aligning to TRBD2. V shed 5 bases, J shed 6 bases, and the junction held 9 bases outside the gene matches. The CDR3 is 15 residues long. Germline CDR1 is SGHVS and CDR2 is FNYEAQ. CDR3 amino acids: CASSVREGLGNEQFF. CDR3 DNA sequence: TGTGCCAGCAGCGTACGGGAGGGCCTCGGCAATGAGCAGTTCTTC.

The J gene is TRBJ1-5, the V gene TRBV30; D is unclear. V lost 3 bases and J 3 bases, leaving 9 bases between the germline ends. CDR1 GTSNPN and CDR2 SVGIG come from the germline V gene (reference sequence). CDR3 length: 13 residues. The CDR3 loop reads CAWSEGNNQPQHF. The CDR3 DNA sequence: TGTGCCTGGAGCGAGGGTAACAATCAGCCCCAGCATTTT.

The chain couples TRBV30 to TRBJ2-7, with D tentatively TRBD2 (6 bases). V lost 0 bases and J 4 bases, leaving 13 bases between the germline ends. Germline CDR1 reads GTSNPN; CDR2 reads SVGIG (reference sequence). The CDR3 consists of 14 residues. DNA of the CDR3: TGTGCCTGGAGTGTCAGACAAGGAGGGTACGAGCAGTACTTC. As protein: CAWSVRQGGYEQYF.

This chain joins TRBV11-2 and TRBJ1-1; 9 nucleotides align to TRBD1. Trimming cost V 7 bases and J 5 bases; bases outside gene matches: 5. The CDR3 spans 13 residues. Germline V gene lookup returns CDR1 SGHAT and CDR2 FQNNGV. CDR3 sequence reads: CASKGQGRTEAFF. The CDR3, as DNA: TGTGCCAGCAAGGGACAGGGTCGAACTGAAGCTTTCTTT.

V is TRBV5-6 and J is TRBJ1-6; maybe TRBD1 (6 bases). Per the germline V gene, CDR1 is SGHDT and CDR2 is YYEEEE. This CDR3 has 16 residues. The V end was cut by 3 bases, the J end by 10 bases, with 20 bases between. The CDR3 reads CASSSGQGSGDSPLHF. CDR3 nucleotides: TGTGCCAGCAGCTCGGGACAAGGGTCTGGAGACTCACCCCTCCACTTT.

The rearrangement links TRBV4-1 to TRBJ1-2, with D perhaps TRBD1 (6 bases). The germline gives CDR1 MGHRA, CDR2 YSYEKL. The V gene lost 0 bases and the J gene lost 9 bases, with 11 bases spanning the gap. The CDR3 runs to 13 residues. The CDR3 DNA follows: TGCGCCAGCAGCCAAGACACAGGGACCAGCTACACCTTC. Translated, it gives CASSQDTGTSYTF.

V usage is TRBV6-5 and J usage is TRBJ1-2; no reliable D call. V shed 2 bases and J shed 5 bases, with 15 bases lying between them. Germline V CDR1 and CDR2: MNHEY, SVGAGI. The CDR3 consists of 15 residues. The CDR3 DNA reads TGTGCCAGCAGTTACCCCCTAAACGGTGGTTATGGCTACACCTTC. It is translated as CASSYPLNGGYGYTF.

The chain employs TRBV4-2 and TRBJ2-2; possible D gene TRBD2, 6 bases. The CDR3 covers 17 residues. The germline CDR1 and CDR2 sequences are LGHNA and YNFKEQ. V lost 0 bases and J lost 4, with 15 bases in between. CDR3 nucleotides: TGTGCCAGCAGCCAAGATAAGACGGGAGTTGGCACCGGGGAGCTGTTTTTT. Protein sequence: CASSQDKTGVGTGELFF.

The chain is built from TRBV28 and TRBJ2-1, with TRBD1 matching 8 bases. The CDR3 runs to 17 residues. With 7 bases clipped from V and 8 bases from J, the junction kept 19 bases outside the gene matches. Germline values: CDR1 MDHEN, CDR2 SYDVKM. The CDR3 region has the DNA TGTGCCAGCACCCTGCAGGGGGCCGGGAGAATCGGCGATGAGCAGTTCTTC. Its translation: CASTLQGAGRIGDEQFF.

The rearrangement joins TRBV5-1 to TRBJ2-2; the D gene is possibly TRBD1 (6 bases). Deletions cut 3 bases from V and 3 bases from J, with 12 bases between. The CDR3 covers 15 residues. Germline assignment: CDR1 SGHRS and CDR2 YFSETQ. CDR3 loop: CASSSRGGDTGELFF. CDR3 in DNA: TGCGCCAGCAGCTCCAGGGGTGGGGACACCGGGGAGCTGTTTTTT.

CDR3 bases: TGTGCCAGCACCACTCACCGGCAGGCGAGCGGGATCCATACGCAGTATTTT. Protein: CASTTHRQASGIHTQYF. The J gene is TRBJ2-3, the V gene TRBV27; TRBD2 aligns across 7 bases. Trimming cost V 7 bases and J 7 bases; bases outside gene matches: 20. This CDR3 region has 17 residues. The germline V gene encodes CDR1 MNHEY and CDR2 SMNVEV (reference sequence).

The CDR3 region is CASSLASFDRHTEAFF. CDR3 bases: TGTGCCAGCAGCTTGGCGAGTTTTGACAGGCACACTGAAGCTTTCTTT. This chain connects TRBV5-6 to TRBJ1-1, with D perhaps matching TRBD1 (6 bases). Trimming shortened V by 0 bases and J by 3 bases, and 15 bases separated the two germline ends. The CDR3 spans 16 residues. The V gene's germline CDR1 is SGHDT and CDR2 YYEEEE.

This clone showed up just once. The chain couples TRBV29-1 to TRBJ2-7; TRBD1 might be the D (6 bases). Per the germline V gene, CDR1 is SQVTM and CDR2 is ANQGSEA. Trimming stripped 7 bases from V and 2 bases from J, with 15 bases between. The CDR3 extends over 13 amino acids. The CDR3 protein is CSASDSRAYEQYF. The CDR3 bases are TGCAGCGCGTCGGACAGTCGGGCCTACGAGCAGTACTTC.

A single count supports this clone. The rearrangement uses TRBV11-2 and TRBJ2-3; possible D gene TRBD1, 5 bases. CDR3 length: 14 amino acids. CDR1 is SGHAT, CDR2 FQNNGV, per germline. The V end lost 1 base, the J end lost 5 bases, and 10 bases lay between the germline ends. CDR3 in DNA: TGTGCCAGCAGCTTAGGCTGGCAGGGAGATACGCAGTATTTT. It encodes CASSLGWQGDTQYF.

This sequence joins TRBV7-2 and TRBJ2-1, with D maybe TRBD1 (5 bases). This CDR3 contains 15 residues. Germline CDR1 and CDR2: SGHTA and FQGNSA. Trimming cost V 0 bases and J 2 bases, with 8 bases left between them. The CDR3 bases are TGTGCCAGCAGCTTAGCACCAGGGCCCTACAATGAGCAGTTCTTC. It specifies CASSLAPGPYNEQFF.

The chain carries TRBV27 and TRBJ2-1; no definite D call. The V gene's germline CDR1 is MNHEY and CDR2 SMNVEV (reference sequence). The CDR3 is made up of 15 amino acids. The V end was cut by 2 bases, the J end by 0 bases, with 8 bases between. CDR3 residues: CASSLGTSSYNEQFF. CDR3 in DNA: TGTGCCAGCAGTTTAGGCACCAGCTCCTACAATGAGCAGTTCTTC.